This T cell receptor beta chain is drawn from a study of spatial heterogeneity in lung cancer. This CDR3 is 12 amino acids long. V was shortened by 2 bases and J by 7 bases, with 8 bases between the two germline ends. Germline values: CDR1 LGHNA, CDR2 YNFKEQ. In its sample, this clonotype was seen many times. Time point reported: sample taken at primary tumor resection. TCRdb reprocessed the 5' RACE reads via MiXCR and lists one record per CDR3 protein. The table records tens of thousands of distinct CDR3 sequences, over 5.5% of them present only once. V is TRBV4-2 and J is TRBJ2-5; D is uncertain. This TCR came from a male donor with early-stage non-small cell lung cancer. The sample consisted of PBMCs, taken at surgery. This CDR3 reads CASSQTIGTQYF. The CDR3 DNA reads TGTGCCAGCAGCCAAACGATCGGGACCCAGTACTTC.